A selection of T cell receptor beta chains follows, all from one sample in a study of T cells in Graves' hyperthyroidism and ophthalmopathy. From the multiplex PCR reads, TCRdb called clonotypes with MiXCR, one entry per CDR3 protein. This repertoire shows a few hundred thousand distinct CDR3 sequences, roughly 13% found once; its top ten account for 9.2%. Input material: blood. Every receptor here comes from a woman aged 18-30 years with Graves' hyperthyroidism. Each CDR3 is given with its conserved first and last residue.

v_call cdr3_aa
TRBV18 CASSPSTDFNEKLFF
TRBV6-2/TRBV6-3 CASKPGPGQNMNTEAFF
TRBV3-1 CASSPLGDFQFF
TRBV5-5 CASSQGQGHNQPQHF
TRBV6-1 CASRDGTGGNTEAFF
TRBV2 CASKGQGWTEAFF
TRBV2 CASRSRLAGVDTDTQYF
TRBV29-1 CSVGQVSSQETQYF
TRBV9 CASSATGGSYNEQYF
TRBV29-1 CSVEYWLMEGNEQFF
TRBV29-1 CSAHGTGNYEQYF
TRBV5-1 CASSLDTGNQPQHF
TRBV20-1 CSARGQGTEAFF
TRBV7-2 CASSVDRGLDGYTF
TRBV18 CASSPGTGNNEQFF
TRBV18 CASSPREGLNEQYF
TRBV4-3 CASSLSLGETEAFF
TRBV11-2 CASSLDLGRVEQYF
TRBV19 CASSRDPGWNTEAFF
TRBV7-9 CASSHRGLNYGYTF
TRBV20-1 CSTTPGLLLAQHF
TRBV7-9 CASSFSARGEQFF
TRBV24-1 CATSEQGAGNTIYF
TRBV13 CASSLPGELFF
TRBV12-3/TRBV12-4 CASSLGVLGLTGELFF
TRBV6-2/TRBV6-3 CASSYSDGDSNQPQHF
TRBV12-3/TRBV12-4 CASSLTSGRGSDEQYF
TRBV4-3 CASSQVVGADFSYNEQFF
TRBV2 CASSPSGRAAGELFF
TRBV28 CASQPGYSNQPQHF
TRBV5-8 CASSFRDSLEKLFF
TRBV20-1 CSASWGSYEQYF
TRBV6-1 CASRNNGPNYGYTF
TRBV11-2 CASSLLRPLTFNNTEAFF
TRBV15 CATSRDQTGLLNTEAFF
TRBV28 CASSLPPRLFF
TRBV28 CASSLTSQPQHF
TRBV5-1 CASSFPRTSGRGAANEQFF
TRBV4-1 CASSQDYRVSEAFF
TRBV7-9 CASSLYDGANVLTF
TRBV7-9 CASRPGMDAGELFF
TRBV27 CASSSGPLSQQFF
TRBV5-1 CASSFIQGAGNEQFF
TRBV29-1 CSAVTGTGDSNQPQHF
TRBV4-1 CASSQGAAGSQGQYF
TRBV4-2 CASSPGTGGLTEAFF
TRBV28 CATSLAGRLYEQYF
TRBV5-1 CASSLDSGIDEQYF
TRBV7-2 CASSFGDRYNEQFF
TRBV5-1 CASSPDRAGQPQHF
TRBV10-3 CAISAGAGEEANYGYTF
TRBV28 CASSLRSANEKLFF
TRBV20-1 CSAKGGGNQPQHF
TRBV10-3 CAARERAGGAADTEAFF
TRBV9 CASSTAGSGANVLTF
TRBV6-1 CASSRTSASDEQFF
TRBV7-3 CASSSGTDNEQFF
TRBV19 CARIATGYQPQHF
TRBV11-1 CASSAGDHLGYTF
TRBV29-1 CSVGGGTGTGTGGYTF